This T cell receptor (beta chain) emerged from a study of T cell responses to AZD1222 COVID-19 vaccine. Study-level results: Seropositive AZD1222 recipients at baseline numbered only six or seven. Spike regions recognized by vaccine-associated CD4 TCRs spanned the protein, led by 160-218 and 743-854.

As concerns this clone: Its antigen is as yet unknown. The same CDR3 is also encoded by other DNA sequences in this sample.

Germline CDR1 and CDR2: MDHEN and SYDVKM. CDR3 size: 12 residues. Trimming removed 6 bases at V and 7 bases at J, with 10 bases between. This table comes from immunoSEQ multiplex PCR, and its TCRdb copy is limited to in-frame clones, with some not included. The sample has 85,000 to 130,000 clones, under 90% seen once; the top ten hold over 4.5%. This clonotype was obtained from an adult in good health. V is TRBV28 and J is TRBJ1-3; D is unclear. Specimen: peripheral blood, collected on day 0 of AZD1222 vaccination. The CDR3 region is CASSPDGNTIYF. CDR3 sequence (DNA): TGTGCCAGCAGCCCGGATGGTAACACCATATATTTT. Full variable domain (remainder filled in from reference TRBV28 and TRBJ1-3): DVKVTQSSRYLVKRTGEKVFLECVQDMDHENMFWYRQDPGLGLRLIYFSYDVKMKEKGDIPEGYSVSREKKERFSLILESASTNQTSMYLCASSPDGNTIYFGEGSWLTVV.